Below are 17 T cell receptor beta chains sequenced from a single sample in a study of chemoradiotherapy in HPV16-positive cancers. Sequencing used immunoSEQ multiplex PCR; TCRdb keeps in-frame clones, though not all of them. The sample carries several thousand clones, about four fifths recorded once. The material was tumor tissue, obtained from a patient who underwent chemoradiotherapy. The receptors stem from a human donor with HPV-associated anogenital cancer.

This sequence joins TRBV11-3 and TRBJ2-7; D unresolved. Per germline, CDR1 SGHNT and CDR2 YENEEA. V was clipped by 1 base and J by 9 bases, with 13 bases between them. The CDR3 is made up of 13 amino acids. The CDR3, as DNA: TGTGCCAGCAGCTTAGGCCCTGTGGTTAGGCAGTACTTC. It is translated as CASSLGPVVRQYF. Full variable domain (rest looked up from reference TRBV11-3 and TRBJ2-7): EAGVVQSPRYKIIEKKQPVAFWCNPISGHNTLYWYLQNLGQGPELLIRYENEEAVDDSQLPKDRFSAERLKGVDSTLKIQPAELGDSAVYLCASSLGPVVRQYFGPGTRLTVT.

This clone showed up just a few times. CDR3 protein: CASRPTGNTGELFF. The DNA of the CDR3 is TGTGCCAGCAGACCCACAGGGAACACCGGGGAGCTGTTTTTT. This chain links TRBV28 with TRBJ2-2, with D maybe TRBD1 (5 bases). CDR3 length: 14 amino acids. The V gene lost 6 bases and the J gene lost 1 base, with 9 bases spanning the gap. The germline V gene encodes CDR1 MDHEN and CDR2 SYDVKM.

The chain combines TRBV6-1 with TRBJ2-7; D is perhaps TRBD1 (5 bases). Looked up from germline, CDR1 is MNHNS and CDR2 is SASEGT. The CDR3 sequence is 15 residues long. The V and J ends lost 7 bases and 1 base respectively, with 17 bases between them. CDR3 sequence: CASTSEAGSSYEQYF. As DNA, the CDR3 is TGTGCCAGCACCTCCGAGGCAGGGTCTTCCTACGAGCAGTACTTC.

This sequence joins TRBV18 and TRBJ2-1; D is tentatively TRBD1 or TRBD2 (5 bases each). The germline V gene has CDR1 KGHSH and CDR2 LQKENI. This CDR3 is 15 amino acids long. V lost 3 bases and J 2 bases, leaving 11 bases between the germline ends. As DNA, the CDR3 is TGTGCCAGCTCACCCGGGACCCGGGCCTACAATGAGCAGTTCTTC. Translating gives CASSPGTRAYNEQFF.

This clone has just a few counts. The gene calls are TRBV28 and TRBJ1-2; D uncertain. Trimming cost V 5 bases and J 14 bases, with 18 bases left between them. Looked up from germline, CDR1 is MDHEN and CDR2 is SYDVKM. CDR3 length equals 12 residues. Written as DNA, the CDR3 is TGTGCCAGCAGTAATTATGAAAAGGAGCGGACCTTC. It specifies CASSNYEKERTF.

This clone was counted once. The chain has TRBV7-2 and TRBJ2-1; D is ambiguous. The germline V and J ends were trimmed by 1 base and 5 bases, with 6 bases remaining between them. CDR1 is SGHTA and CDR2 is FQGNSA in the germline V gene. CDR3 size: 13 residues. The CDR3 reads CASSLDRNNEQFF. CDR3 bases: TGTGCCAGCAGCTTAGACAGAAACAATGAGCAGTTCTTC.

This chain links TRBV11-3 with TRBJ2-2, with TRBD2 matching over 8 bases. The CDR3 runs 15 residues. The J segment lost 4 bases and the V segment lost 6 bases, leaving 7 bases of the junction unmatched. Germline V CDR1 and CDR2: SGHNT, YENEEA. As DNA, the CDR3 is TGTGCCAGCAGTCCGACTAGCGTAGCCACCGGGGAGCTGTTTTTT. Its protein product is CASSPTSVATGELFF.

As regards this clone: Mismatch with germline at one junction end may stem from a read error. This chain uses TRBV7-8 with TRBJ2-3; D tentatively reads TRBD1 or TRBD2 (5 bases each). Germline CDR1 SGHVS, CDR2 FQNEAQ. This CDR3 contains 12 residues. CDR3 sequence reads: CASSRHRDDAHF. The CDR3 DNA follows: TGTGCCAGCAGCCGGCACCGGGACGACGCGCATTTT.

V gene TRBV15 combines with J gene TRBJ2-3; no clear D gene. This CDR3 has 12 amino acids. From germline, CDR1 is LNHNV and CDR2 YYDKDF (reference sequence). Trimming stripped 0 bases from V and 6 bases from J, with 4 bases between. The CDR3 DNA sequence: TGTGCCACCAGCAGAGATTCCGATACGCAGTATTTT. Amino acid sequence: CATSRDSDTQYF.

The chain recombines TRBV6-5 with TRBJ2-7; D is unclear. Germline V gives CDR1 MNHEY, CDR2 SVGAGI. Trimming pared 5 bases from V and 0 bases from J, leaving 14 bases between. The CDR3 is made up of 15 amino acids. The CDR3: CASSPRSWSSYEQYF. The CDR3 DNA follows: TGTGCCAGCAGTCCCAGGTCGTGGAGCTCCTACGAGCAGTACTTC.

The chain is built from TRBV29-1 and TRBJ2-3, with a possible D match to TRBD2 (7 bases). Germline V gene data show CDR1 as SQVTM and CDR2 as ANQGSEA. Trimming left V 1 base short and J 0 bases short, with 11 bases between. The CDR3 extends over 15 amino acids. CDR3 residues: CSVEGGGLSTDTQYF. DNA for the CDR3: TGCAGCGTTGAAGGGGGGGGCCTGAGCACAGATACGCAGTATTTT.

V and J are TRBV15 and TRBJ1-6; TRBD1 matches 7 bases. The CDR3 consists of 14 residues. V lost 1 base and J lost 7; bases outside the gene matches: 1. The V gene's germline CDR1 is LNHNV and CDR2 YYDKDF (reference sequence). The CDR3 DNA reads TGTGCCACCAGCAGAGGGGACAGCAATTCACCCCTCCACTTT. It specifies CATSRGDSNSPLHF. The variable domain in full, with the rest retrieved from reference TRBV15 and TRBJ1-6, is DAMVIQNPRYQVTQFGKPVTLSCSQTLNHNVMYWYQQKSSQAPKLLFHYYDKDFNNEADTPDNFQSRRPNTSFCFLDIRSPGLGDTAMYLCATSRGDSNSPLHFGNGTRLTVT.

The V gene is TRBV15, the J gene TRBJ2-1, with 7 positions matching TRBD1. Germline V gene data show CDR1 as LNHNV and CDR2 as YYDKDF (reference sequence). The ends lost 8 bases at V and 6 bases at J; junction bases unmatched: 4. The CDR3 spans 12 residues. The CDR3 DNA follows: TGTGCCACCGGAGACAGGGTCAATGAGCAGTTCTTC. It is translated as CATGDRVNEQFF.

The V gene is TRBV5-1, the J gene TRBJ2-5; no clear D gene. This CDR3 has 16 residues. Per germline, CDR1 SGHRS and CDR2 YFSETQ. V lost 3 bases and J 2 bases, leaving 17 bases between the germline ends. The CDR3, as DNA: TGCGCCAGCAGCTGGTTTCCGGCCCACGAACAAGAGACCCAGTACTTC. Translating gives CASSWFPAHEQETQYF.

The rearrangement uses TRBV21-1 and TRBJ1-5. TRBV21-1 is marked as a pseudogene. The CDR3 length is 15 residues. Here the CDR3 reads CASSKEKTAYRPQHF. CDR3 coding DNA: TGTGCCAGCAGCAAAGAAAAGACGGCCTATCGGCCCCAGCATTTT.

This clone was seen more than once but under ten times. The chain recombines TRBV29-1 with TRBJ2-1, with 7 positions matching TRBD1. Germline V lookup: CDR1 SQVTM, CDR2 ANQGSEA. Losses at the gene ends were 2 bases for V and 7 bases for J; bases not matched to a gene: 5. The CDR3 has 13 amino acids. The CDR3 DNA sequence: TGCAGCGTTGAAAGACAGGGTGGTAATGAGCAGTTCTTC. It specifies CSVERQGGNEQFF.

This clone was found a few times. The chain is built from TRBV29-1 and TRBJ2-1, with 8 bases identical to TRBD1. The J segment lost 7 bases and the V segment lost 2 bases, leaving 7 bases of the junction unmatched. The CDR3 runs to 14 residues. The germline V gene has CDR1 SQVTM and CDR2 ANQGSEA. Here the CDR3 DNA reads TGCAGCGTTGAACGTCAGGGGGCCGGGAATGAGCAGTTCTTC. It specifies CSVERQGAGNEQFF.